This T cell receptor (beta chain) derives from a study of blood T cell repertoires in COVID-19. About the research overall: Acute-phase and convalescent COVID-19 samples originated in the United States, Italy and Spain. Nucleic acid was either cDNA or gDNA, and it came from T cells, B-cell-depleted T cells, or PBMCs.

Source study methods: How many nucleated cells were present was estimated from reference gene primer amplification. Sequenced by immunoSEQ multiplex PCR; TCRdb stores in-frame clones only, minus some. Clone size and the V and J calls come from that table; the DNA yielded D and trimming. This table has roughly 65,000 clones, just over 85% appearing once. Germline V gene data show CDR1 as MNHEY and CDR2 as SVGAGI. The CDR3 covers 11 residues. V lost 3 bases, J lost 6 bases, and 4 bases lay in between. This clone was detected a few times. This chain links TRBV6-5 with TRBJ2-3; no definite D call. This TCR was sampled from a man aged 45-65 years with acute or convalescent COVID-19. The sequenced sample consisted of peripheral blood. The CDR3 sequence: CASSYMDTQYF. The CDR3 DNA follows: TGTGCCAGCAGTTATATGGATACGCAGTATTTT.